The 11 T cell receptor beta chains listed next were all sequenced from one sample in a study of tumor and adjacent non-tumor tissue in lung cancer. TCRbeta libraries were built with three rounds of nested PCR, modified from ARM-PCR. MiXCR was run by TCRdb on the multiplex PCR reads, yielding one entry per CDR3 protein. The sample records around 100,000 distinct CDR3 sequences, approximately 65% being singletons. This sample's RNA came from whole unsorted tissue. This non-tumor lung sample came from over 3 cm beyond the tumor edge. Source material: distant non-tumor lung tissue. These receptors originate from a man aged 30 to 45 with non-small cell lung cancer.

J is TRBJ2-3 and V is TRBV11-2, with D possibly called TRBD1 or TRBD2 (5 bases each). Trimming removed 7 bases at V and 10 bases at J, with 24 bases between. CDR1 is SGHAT and CDR2 is FQNNGV in the germline V gene. The CDR3 contains 15 residues. The CDR3 is CASTEGDPGFRAQYF. For the CDR3, the DNA is TGTGCCAGCACAGAAGGGGACCCTGGCTTCAGGGCGCAGTATTTT. The entire variable domain, with the rest obtained from reference TRBV11-2 and TRBJ2-3, is as follows: EAGVAQSPRYKIIEKRQSVAFWCNPISGHATLYWYQQILGQGPKLLIQFQNNGVVDDSQLPKDRFSAERLKGVDSTLKIQPAKLEDSAVYLCASTEGDPGFRAQYFGPGTRLTVL.

Comments on this clonotype: An end of the junction does not agree with germline; a read error may underlie this. CDR3 amino acids: CSTRDPGLSYGQYF. CDR3 coding DNA: TGCAGTACTAGAGATCCGGGACTCTCCTACGGGCAGTACTTC. The chain links TRBV20-1 to TRBJ2-7, with D perhaps TRBD2 (6 bases). Germline lookup yields CDR1 DFQATT and CDR2 SNEGSKA (reference sequence). The CDR3 runs 14 residues.

Points on this clonotype: One end of the junction is discordant with germline, which a read error may explain. The chain combines TRBV11-2 with TRBJ2-1, with D perhaps TRBD1 or TRBD2 (6 bases each). CDR1 and CDR2 (germline): SGHAT, FQNNGV. This CDR3 spans 13 amino acids. As DNA, the CDR3 is TGTGCCAGCAGGCCCACAGGGAGGCATGAGCTGTGCTTC. Translating gives CASRPTGRHELCF.

A note on this clonotype: This clone may be a read error of a much larger clone one base away. The CDR3 sequence is CASSLRGSHETQYF. The CDR3 DNA reads TGTGCCAGCAGCTTAAGGGGTTCCCACGAGACCCAGTACTTC. The V gene is TRBV13, the J gene TRBJ2-5, with a possible D match to TRBD1 (5 bases). V lost 2 bases to trimming and J lost 5 bases, with 12 bases between them. This CDR3 spans 14 amino acids. CDR1 is PRHDT and CDR2 is FYEKMQ in the germline V gene (reference sequence).

By its share, this clonotype is medium-sized (0.01 to 0.1%). This chain's CDR3 is CSARVSGSQETQYF. The CDR3 coding sequence is TGCAGTGCTAGAGTTAGCGGGTCTCAAGAGACCCAGTACTTC. The rearrangement uses TRBV20-1 and TRBJ2-5; 7 nucleotides match TRBD2. With V trimmed by 1 base and J by 2 bases, 4 bases remained unmatched. Germline CDR1 is DFQATT and CDR2 is SNEGSKA (reference sequence). The CDR3 contains 14 residues.

On this clonotype: Without the conserved terminal phenylalanine or tryptophan, this CDR3 likely stems from a read error. CDR3 protein: CVSSSSQRGGRDTQYL. The CDR3 coding sequence is TGTGTCAGCAGCTCGTCCCAGCGGGGGGGTAGAGATACGCAGTATCTT. The rearrangement links TRBV5-4 to TRBJ2-3, with 10 bases lining up with TRBD2. Germline assignment: CDR1 SGHNT and CDR2 YYREEE (reference sequence). CDR3 size: 16 residues.

Of note for this clonotype: As the CDR3 is not closed by the conserved phenylalanine or tryptophan, this likely results from a read error. V gene TRBV20-1 combines with J gene TRBJ2-1, with D possibly matching TRBD2 (6 bases). The V end was cut by 1 base, the J end by 7 bases, with 17 bases between. Per the germline V gene, CDR1 is DFQATT and CDR2 is SNEGSKA (reference sequence). This CDR3 region has 15 residues. Here the CDR3 reads CSARGDLIEGNEQFL. In nucleotides, the CDR3 is TGCAGTGCTAGAGGGGACTTAATAGAGGGTAATGAGCAGTTCCTC.

As concerns this clonotype: At one end, the junction sequence differs from germline, possibly due to a read error. The gene calls are TRBV11-2 and TRBJ2-1; 8 positions agree with TRBD2. The CDR3 consists of 16 residues. The germline V gene encodes CDR1 SGHAT and CDR2 FQNNGV. The CDR3 region has the DNA TGTGCCAGCAGCTTAGCGGGAGGGAGCTCCTACAATGAGCAGCTCTTC. As protein: CASSLAGGSSYNEQLF.

In regard to this clonotype: Likely a read error: the CDR3 ends without its conserved phenylalanine or tryptophan. The chain carries TRBV4-1 and TRBJ2-7; the D is unclear. Germline V gives CDR1 MGHRA, CDR2 YSYEKL. V lost 5 bases and J lost 0, with 17 bases in between. The CDR3 consists of 16 residues. The CDR3 protein is CASSGEIGRPSYEQYL. In DNA, the CDR3 is TGCGCCAGCAGCGGCGAAATAGGCAGGCCCTCCTACGAGCAGTACTTA.

The gene calls are TRBV11-2 and TRBJ2-7; no firm D call. The V gene lost 4 bases and the J gene lost 3 bases, with 10 bases spanning the gap. The CDR3 length is 13 residues. Germline assignment: CDR1 SGHAT and CDR2 FQNNGV. The CDR3 reads CASSYGFGYEQYF. CDR3 coding DNA: TGTGCCAGCAGCTATGGATTTGGCTACGAGCAGTACTTC. Based on the CDR3 plus reference TRBV11-2 and TRBJ2-7, the full variable domain is EAGVAQSPRYKIIEKRQSVAFWCNPISGHATLYWYQQILGQGPKLLIQFQNNGVVDDSQLPKDRFSAERLKGVDSTLKIQPAKLEDSAVYLCASSYGFGYEQYFGPGTRLTVT.

For this clonotype: A read error may produce the germline difference seen at one junction end. V is TRBV13 and J is TRBJ1-2; no firm D call. Germline loops: CDR1 PRHDT, CDR2 FYEKMQ (reference sequence). The CDR3 loop spans 13 amino acids. The CDR3 coding sequence is TGTGCCAGCAGCTTAGGCGACCAATATGACTACGCCTTC. Its protein product is CASSLGDQYDYAF.